This TCR beta chain was identified during a study of blood T cell repertoires in COVID-19. Study overall: The study drew acute and convalescent COVID-19 samples from the United States, Italy and Spain.

This study enrolled people aged about 18 to 100 from around 26 US geographic areas. Participant reports of clinical history set cohort assignment. Methods used by the authors: Estimation of nucleated cell counts relied on the amplification of reference gene primers. Generated by immunoSEQ multiplex PCR, the TCRdb table keeps only in-frame clones and is missing some. Clone size and the V and J calls come from that table; the DNA yielded D and trimming. The table records about 270,000 clones, about nine tenths of them present only once. The sequence derives from a young woman with acute COVID-19. The sample consisted of PBMCs or T cells enriched from blood (not recorded which).

The CDR3: CASSIGQSYEQYF. DNA for the CDR3: TGTGCCAGTAGTATTGGGCAGTCCTACGAGCAGTACTTC. V is TRBV19 and J is TRBJ2-7; no clear D gene. The germline CDR1 and CDR2 sequences are LNHDA and SQIVND (reference sequence). V dropped 3 bases and J dropped 1 base, with 7 bases sitting between them. This CDR3 has 13 residues.